These 26 T cell receptor beta chains were sequenced from one sample in a study of control samples from healthy donors and cancer patients. Profiled with immunoSEQ multiplex PCR; TCRdb holds only in-frame clones, not every one. The sample records 100,000 to 150,000 clones, 85% to 95% being singletons. Sample: PBMCs. These receptors all come from an elderly man with head and neck cancer.

This chain uses TRBV18 with TRBJ1-1, with a possible D match to TRBD1 (5 bases). Germline values: CDR1 KGHSH, CDR2 LQKENI. There are 14 residues in the CDR3. V lost 1 base, J lost 1 base, and 7 bases lay in between. The DNA of the CDR3 is TGTGCCAGCTCACCACGGAGGGGGAACACTGAAGCTTTCTTT. Its translation: CASSPRRGNTEAFF.

The V call is TRBV6-5, the J call TRBJ2-7, with 11 nucleotides matching TRBD2. This CDR3 spans 15 amino acids. From germline, CDR1 is MNHEY and CDR2 SVGAGI. Losses at the gene ends were 5 bases for V and 4 bases for J; bases not matched to a gene: 7. The CDR3 nucleotides are TGTGCCAGCAGTCGTACTAGCGGGAGCGCGTACGAGCAGTACTTC. Its protein is CASSRTSGSAYEQYF.

The genes are TRBV5-6 and TRBJ1-4; no reliable D call. The CDR3 runs 19 residues. In germline, CDR1 is SGHDT, CDR2 YYEEEE. The germline V and J ends were trimmed by 2 bases and 0 bases, with 20 bases remaining between them. As DNA, the CDR3 is TGTGCCAGCAGCTTCGGGGTGGCGTTGGGTCCTGCAACTAATGAAAAACTGTTTTTT. Its translation is CASSFGVALGPATNEKLFF.

The chain employs TRBV5-4 and TRBJ2-5; the D call may be TRBD1 or TRBD2 (6 bases each). CDR1 SGHNT and CDR2 YYREEE come from the germline V gene (reference sequence). V lost 7 bases and J 5 bases, leaving 18 bases between the germline ends. The CDR3 loop spans 14 amino acids. CDR3 nucleotide sequence: TGTGCCAGCTCAACGGAGGGGGTTCGGGAGACCCAGTACTTC. Residues: CASSTEGVRETQYF.

This chain uses TRBV4-1 with TRBJ1-1; D is uncertain. This CDR3 is built from 14 residues. From germline, CDR1 is MGHRA and CDR2 YSYEKL. The V and J ends lost 1 base and 0 bases respectively, with 6 bases between them. CDR3 sequence: CASSQVWVNTEAFF. CDR3 bases: TGCGCCAGCAGCCAAGTTTGGGTGAACACTGAAGCTTTCTTT.

This clone was counted a few times. The chain joins TRBV6-5 to TRBJ2-7, with D tentatively TRBD1 (5 bases). Trimming took off 4 bases at V and 3 bases at J, with 13 bases between the two ends. The CDR3 covers 14 residues. Germline V CDR1 and CDR2: MNHEY, SVGAGI. The CDR3 DNA is TGTGCCAGCAGTTCCCAGAAGGGGTACTACGAGCAGTACTTC. Translation: CASSSQKGYYEQYF.

The chain employs TRBV5-1 and TRBJ1-6; D is uncertain. V gave up 1 base and J gave up 5 bases, with 7 bases separating them. The CDR3 has 14 residues. Germline CDR1 SGHRS, CDR2 YFSETQ. CDR3 residues: CASSLWSNNSPLHF. The CDR3 DNA reads as TGCGCCAGCAGCTTGTGGAGCAATAATTCACCCCTCCACTTT.

The rearrangement joins TRBV6-5 to TRBJ1-4; TRBD1 matches 7 bases. The CDR3 runs to 14 residues. Trimming at V came to 0 bases and at J to 7 bases, leaving 2 bases not matched to a gene. Germline CDR1 MNHEY, CDR2 SVGAGI. CDR3 sequence (DNA): TGTGCCAGCAGTTACTCCCAGGGGGGTGAAAAACTGTTTTTT. Its translation is CASSYSQGGEKLFF.

This chain joins TRBV11-1 and TRBJ2-7; the match to TRBD1 covers 9 bases. Unmatched junction bases numbered 3, after V lost 4 bases and J lost 2 bases. The CDR3 contains 14 residues. Germline assignment: CDR1 SGHAT and CDR2 FQDESV (reference sequence). The CDR3 loop is CASSSTGGPYEQYF. The DNA for the CDR3 is TGTGCCAGCAGCTCCACAGGGGGCCCCTACGAGCAGTACTTC.

The V and J genes are TRBV4-1 and TRBJ2-5, with D perhaps matching TRBD1 (6 bases). There are 17 residues in the CDR3. Trimming removed 3 bases at V and 2 bases at J, with 19 bases between. Germline V gene data show CDR1 as MGHRA and CDR2 as YSYEKL. The CDR3 sequence is CASSHRPQGPPQETQYF. The CDR3 DNA reads as TGCGCCAGCAGCCACCGACCCCAGGGGCCACCTCAAGAGACCCAGTACTTC.

The chain joins TRBV28 to TRBJ1-3; D not resolved. The CDR3 extends over 14 amino acids. Germline assignment: CDR1 MDHEN and CDR2 SYDVKM. V dropped 6 bases and J dropped 0 bases, with 9 bases sitting between them. The CDR3 nucleotides are TGTGCCAGCAGCCCCGATTTCTCTGGAAACACCATATATTTT. Its translation is CASSPDFSGNTIYF. The full variable domain, rest sourced from reference TRBV28 and TRBJ1-3, is DVKVTQSSRYLVKRTGEKVFLECVQDMDHENMFWYRQDPGLGLRLIYFSYDVKMKEKGDIPEGYSVSREKKERFSLILESASTNQTSMYLCASSPDFSGNTIYFGEGSWLTVV.

The chain employs TRBV6-6 and TRBJ1-3; a possible D gene is TRBD1 (5 bases). Germline V CDR1 and CDR2: MNHNY, SVGAGI (reference sequence). Trimming took 4 bases from V and 8 from J, leaving 12 bases between them. This CDR3 comprises 13 residues. CDR3 loop: CASSFAQEDTIYF. CDR3 bases: TGTGCCAGCAGTTTCGCACAGGAGGACACCATATATTTT.

As for this clone: Germline is not matched at one junction end, which may reflect a read error. Other DNA sequences from this sample encode an identical CDR3 as well. The rearrangement links TRBV7-8 to TRBJ2-2; D perhaps matches TRBD1 (6 bases). This CDR3 has 13 residues. CDR1 SGHVS and CDR2 FQNEAQ come from the germline V gene. DNA for the CDR3: TGTGCCAGCAGCTTTGGGGACATCGGGGAGTTGTTTTTT. Its translation is CASSFGDIGELFF.

The J gene is TRBJ2-2, the V gene TRBV5-1; D is perhaps TRBD1 or TRBD2 (5 bases each). Trimming cost V 9 bases and J 0 bases, with 9 bases left between them. Germline CDR1 is SGHRS and CDR2 is YFSETQ. CDR3 length equals 13 residues. For the CDR3, the DNA is TGCGCCACCGGGGCGACGAACACCGGGGAGCTGTTTTTT. It specifies CATGATNTGELFF. Combining the CDR3 with reference TRBV5-1 and TRBJ2-2 gives the whole variable domain KAGVTQTPRYLIKTRGQQVTLSCSPISGHRSVSWYQQTPGQGLQFLFEYFSETQRNKGNFPGRFSGRQFSNSRSEMNVSTLELGDSALYLCATGATNTGELFFGEGSRLTVL.

The rearrangement links TRBV29-1 to TRBJ2-3; D tentatively fits TRBD1 or TRBD2 (7 bases each). V shed 7 bases and J shed 3 bases, with 14 bases lying between them. The CDR3 is 13 amino acids. The germline V gene encodes CDR1 SQVTM and CDR2 ANQGSEA. The CDR3 region has the DNA TGCAGCGGGGGGGAGGGGGCAACAGATACGCAGTATTTT. Encoded protein: CSGGEGATDTQYF.

V gene TRBV4-1 combines with J gene TRBJ2-3; D not resolved. The germline V gene has CDR1 MGHRA and CDR2 YSYEKL. Deletions cut 2 bases from V and 6 bases from J, with 12 bases between. CDR3 size: 14 residues. The CDR3 loop is CASSQFSGLDTQYF. The CDR3 DNA is TGCGCCAGCAGCCAATTCTCAGGTCTTGATACGCAGTATTTT.

The genes are TRBV13 and TRBJ1-4; D is ambiguous. CDR1 PRHDT and CDR2 FYEKMQ come from the germline V gene (reference sequence). The CDR3 loop spans 13 amino acids. Trimming removed 3 bases at V and 5 bases at J, with 7 bases between. Here the CDR3 DNA reads TGTGCCAGCAGCTTGGGCCCCAATGAAAAACTGTTTTTT. Its protein product is CASSLGPNEKLFF.

The chain joins TRBV10-3 to TRBJ2-2, with 11 bases fitting TRBD2. This CDR3 has 15 residues. CDR1 is ENHRY and CDR2 is SYGVKD in the germline V gene. The trim removed 10 bases at V and 5 bases at J, leaving 9 bases unmatched. Here the CDR3 DNA reads TGTGCCACCGGCGAGCTAGCGGGAGGAACCGGGGAGCTGTTTTTT. This gives the protein CATGELAGGTGELFF.

The table lists this clone with a count of one. V and J are TRBV5-4 and TRBJ1-2; a weak D match, TRBD1 (6 bases). The V end was cut by 4 bases, the J end by 4 bases, with 11 bases between. Germline CDR1 and CDR2: SGHNT and YYREEE (reference sequence). The CDR3 totals 13 residues. This chain's CDR3 is CASSLDRTYGYTF. The CDR3 bases are TGTGCCAGCAGCCTTGACAGGACCTATGGCTACACCTTC.

This chain links TRBV5-1 with TRBJ2-5; perhaps D is TRBD1 or TRBD2 (5 bases each). The germline V gene has CDR1 SGHRS and CDR2 YFSETQ. The germline V and J ends were trimmed by 0 bases and 4 bases, with 10 bases remaining between them. The CDR3 spans 14 residues. The CDR3 DNA reads TGCGCCAGCAGCTTGGCAGAGGGGCGAGAGACCCAGTACTTC. This gives the protein CASSLAEGRETQYF.

This CDR3 reads CASSLARGAYEQYF. The CDR3 nucleotides read TGTGCCAGCAGCTTAGCTAGGGGGGCCTACGAGCAGTACTTC. J is TRBJ2-7 and V is TRBV7-8; D possibly matches TRBD1 or TRBD2 (6 bases each). Germline V lookup: CDR1 SGHVS, CDR2 FQNEAQ. This CDR3 spans 14 amino acids. V gave up 0 bases and J gave up 2 bases, with 8 bases separating them.

V usage is TRBV3-1 (or the pseudogene TRBV3-2) and J usage is TRBJ2-2; 8 nucleotides agree with TRBD2. CDR1 is LGHDT and CDR2 is YNNKEL in the germline V gene (reference sequence). The CDR3 loop spans 17 amino acids. V lost 4 bases to trimming and J lost 4 bases; unmatched junction nucleotides: 11. The CDR3 loop reads CASSPPRRGGLTGELFF. In DNA, the CDR3 is TGTGCCAGCAGCCCTCCTCGACGGGGGGGCCTCACCGGGGAGCTGTTTTTT.

As to this clone: The junction departs from germline at one end; a sequencing error may be responsible. The chain uses TRBV2 and TRBJ2-7, with 11 bases that match TRBD2. Germline loops: CDR1 SNHLY, CDR2 FYNNEI. This CDR3 has 10 residues. CDR3 nucleotide sequence: TGTGCCAGCGCTTCGGGACTAGCGGCCTTC. This encodes CASASGLAAF.

This sequence joins TRBV12-3 or TRBV12-4 and TRBJ2-1, with no clear D. The CDR3 is 13 amino acids. Trimming stripped 4 bases from V and 0 bases from J, with 4 bases between. This CDR3 is CASSSFSYNEQFF. In DNA, the CDR3 is TGTGCCAGCAGTTCGTTCTCCTACAATGAGCAGTTCTTC.

This rearrangement joins TRBV4-1 to TRBJ2-7; 7 nucleotides agree with TRBD2. V dropped 4 bases and J dropped 2; count of bases not matched to a gene: 14. CDR1 MGHRA and CDR2 YSYEKL come from the germline V gene. The CDR3 length is 17 residues. The CDR3 loop reads CASSRAGLAEVPYEQYF. In DNA form, the CDR3 reads TGCGCCAGCAGCCGAGCCGGGCTAGCGGAAGTCCCCTACGAGCAGTACTTC.

This chain joins TRBV11-3 and TRBJ2-5; the D gene could be TRBD1 or TRBD2 (5 bases each). Germline CDR1 is SGHNT and CDR2 is YENEEA. Trimming cost V 4 bases and J 4 bases, with 16 bases left between them. CDR3 length: 15 residues. The CDR3 is CASSCPGSRGETQYF. CDR3 nucleotides: TGTGCCAGCAGCTGTCCAGGGAGTCGGGGAGAGACCCAGTACTTC.